The TCR beta chain described here comes from a study of T cells in Graves' hyperthyroidism and ophthalmopathy (dated 2019 in TCRdb). Notes on the research overall: Peripheral blood was sampled at the time of initial diagnosis, prior to any treatment. To identify distinguishing TCR V-J signatures, a discovery cohort of around 100 patients was used, comprising 43 with Graves' ophthalmopathy and 57 with stable Graves' hyperthyroidism. An independent validation cohort of under 20 hyperthyroidism patients and some 15 patients who later progressed to ophthalmopathy tested prospective prediction of ophthalmopathy. The roughly 91 discovery patients were randomly divided into training and test sets at a 7:3 ratio. In roughly six Graves' hyperthyroidism patients, the study also compared T-cell repertoires from thyroid tissue with T-cell repertoires from blood. Once sampling was done, hyperthyroidism patients were given methimazole at a starting dose of 30 mg daily, whereas ophthalmopathy patients were given high-dose intravenous methylprednisolone. The paper reports TCR Vbeta CDR3 sequencing of about 140 peripheral blood samples: approximately 41 ophthalmopathy, some 80 hyperthyroidism and around 17 progressor patients. The research as a whole found: No statistical method was used to fix the sample size in advance, and group allocation was not hidden from the investigators. In validation, the model predicted progression to ophthalmopathy a median of about 6.5 months before onset, with about 67% sensitivity and almost 75% specificity. In cross-validation, a model built on a 13 V-J signature told ophthalmopathy apart from stable hyperthyroidism with about 90% sensitivity and roughly 83% specificity, and in testing the same model reached 80%/75%. Most expanded thyroid clonotypes (frequency above 0.001) were also found in blood, which suggests that blood repertoires may mirror thyroid immune responses.

Amplification of TCR beta CDR3 regions was carried out from RNA transcripts. The first round of RT-PCR for the TCR CDR3 was performed with the HTBI primer set and the Qiagen OneStep RT-PCR kit. The libraries were constructed in a second round of multiplex PCR and then size-selected and purified. Sequencing of the libraries was done on an Illumina HiSeq2000 using paired-end 100 bp reads. The authors processed their data as follows. SOAPnuke was used to process the raw data, throwing out any read that contained adapters or uncalled bases, had a mean Phred below 15, or lacked an exact constant-primer or identifier match. COPE v1.2.5 was used to merge high-quality paired reads, and clonotypes were defined as unique nucleotide sequences. Clonotypes were aligned to IMGT TRBV, TRBD and TRBJ reference segments using MiTCR v1.1. The analysis was restricted to V-J combinations with a frequency above 0.0001, which together covered 99.2% of the repertoires. The TCS score was defined as F50 (clonal expansion) divided by E x V (chaos), with BLOSUM62-based TCRdist calculated between CDR3 peptides within each V-J. Welch's t-statistics and random forest reduced 514 V-J features to 10 to 15, which were used in a naive Bayes classifier (R e1071). The similarity between thyroid and blood repertoires was quantified using the Morisita-Horn index. TCRdb reworked the public reads: Q25 trimming with fastp, MiXCR clone assembly, productive beta chains retained. Each CDR3 protein appears once, grouped with its most common genes and DNA. TCRdb assigned the V and J calls; the authors' analysis was not used. The sample records 750,000 to 900,000 distinct CDR3 sequences, 35% to 40% of which are singletons. About 9% of the sample lies in the top ten.

From a lookup of the germline V gene (reference sequence), CDR1 and CDR2 are DFQATT and SNEGSKA. From the cysteine through the phenylalanine, the CDR3 covers 14 amino acids. Only the CDR3 region is kept as DNA, spanning 42 bases read in frame from base 1. Trimming costs V 6 bases and J 4 bases, and their ends lie 18 bases apart. A note on this clonotype: The specificity of this receptor is unknown. Per-base quality was not reported, and no clone a single base away is much larger than it.

Stable Graves' hyperthyroidism was defined as the absence of progression to ophthalmopathy over 18 months of follow-up. The hyperthyroidism patients were between 18 and 65 years old and newly diagnosed, with a disease duration of less than 2 months. Exclusion was applied to patients with uncontrolled infections, other autoimmune diseases, pregnancy or lactation. Clinical symptoms, serum thyroxine and TRAb, thyroid ultrasound, and orbital computed tomography formed the basis for the diagnoses. PBMCs were isolated from approximately 10 ml of fresh peripheral blood by Ficoll-Paque density gradient centrifugation. Total RNA was extracted with Trizol reagent, and quality was checked on an Agilent 2100 Bioanalyzer.

Sequenced material: blood. The chain is assembled from TRBV20-1 and TRBJ2-5; no D gene call is confident. This sequence originates from a man aged 18 to 35 with Graves' hyperthyroidism. The DNA sequence is TGCAGTGCCTCTACGACCCCTTCGGGAGAGACCCAGTACTTC. This yields the protein CSASTTPSGETQYF.